The 2 T cell receptor beta chains listed next were all sequenced from one sample in a study of neoadjuvant anti-PD-1 for oral cavity cancer. Sample time point: after neoadjuvant nivolumab, at surgical resection. Using immunoSEQ multiplex PCR, the repertoire was profiled, and TCRdb retains in-frame clones only, with some absent. This table holds tens of thousands of clones, 40% to 55% found once. Material: tumor tissue, obtained after nivolumab (anti-PD-1) treatment. Receptor source: a person between 40 and 85 years old with oral cavity squamous cell carcinoma.

The rearrangement links TRBV7-8 to TRBJ2-5, with D hard to call. The V gene lost 1 base and the J gene lost 3 bases, with 9 bases spanning the gap. This CDR3 spans 14 amino acids. CDR1 SGHVS and CDR2 FQNEAQ come from the germline V gene. The CDR3 protein is CASSLVGSEETQYF. In DNA form, the CDR3 reads TGTGCCAGCAGCTTAGTGGGATCGGAAGAGACCCAGTACTTC.

This clone was detected only once. The rearrangement uses TRBV7-3 and TRBJ2-2; D unresolved. V was trimmed by 3 bases and J by 11 bases, leaving 7 bases between them. There are 11 residues in the CDR3. CDR1 SGHTA and CDR2 FQGTGA come from the germline V gene. The CDR3 DNA reads TGTGCCAGCAGCTTTATACAAGAGCTGTTTTTT. It is translated as CASSFIQELFF.